These T cell receptor beta chains were read from a single sample in a study of blood T cells in healthy people across ages. TCRdb re-analysed the 5' RACE reads in MiXCR, keeping a single row per CDR3 protein. The sample has over 600,000 distinct CDR3 sequences; around 43% are singletons. Sequenced material: blood. The receptors derive from an elderly man in good health. Both conserved end residues are part of each CDR3. A D gene is named only where the DNA matches it firmly. The size of a clone is reported for some rows only, either as once, few or many, or as a class for expanded clones.

D gene	V gene	J gene	clone size	CDR3 DNA	CDR3 protein
NA	TRBV6-1	TRBJ2-3	few	TGTGCCAGCAGTGACAGTTCAGATACGCAGTATTTT	CASSDSSDTQYF
TRBD2	TRBV28	TRBJ2-3	NA	TGTGCCAGCAGTTACCGCCTAGCGGGGGCAGATACGCAGTATTTT	CASSYRLAGADTQYF
TRBD1	TRBV12-3/TRBV12-4	TRBJ2-1	once	TGTGCCAGCAGTTTTAAGACAGGGGTTGACAATGAGCAGTTCTTC	CASSFKTGVDNEQFF
TRBD2	TRBV5-6	TRBJ2-4	few	TGTGCCAGCAGCTGGGGGGAGGGTAACATTCAGTACTTC	CASSWGEGNIQYF
TRBD2	TRBV6-1	TRBJ2-4	NA	TGTGCCAGCAGTGGAAGGGTACTAGCGGGAGGGCCCAGTATGGAGGCCAAAAACATTCAGTACTTC	CASSGRVLAGGPSMEAKNIQYF
NA	TRBV20-1	TRBJ2-1	many	TGCAGTGCTAGAGGTGGTAGAGGGACGGGCAATGAGCAGTTCTTC	CSARGGRGTGNEQFF
TRBD2	TRBV4-2	TRBJ2-7	NA	TGTGCCAGCAGCCAAGAAGTGTTTGGCGGGAGGCGGGGCAATGAGCAGTACTTC	CASSQEVFGGRRGNEQYF
TRBD1	TRBV7-2	TRBJ1-6	NA	TGTGCCAGCAGCTTAACACAGGGGGCTAAGGGATCACCCCTCCACTTT	CASSLTQGAKGSPLHF
NA	TRBV7-9	TRBJ1-6	NA	TGTGCCAGCAGCCCGAGATCCCCCGGGAATAATTCACCCCTCCACTTT	CASSPRSPGNNSPLHF
NA	TRBV29-1	TRBJ1-2	few	TGCAGCGTTGAAGCCTACTATGGCTACACCTTC	CSVEAYYGYTF
TRBD2	TRBV2	TRBJ2-3	NA	TGTGCCAGCAGTAAGAGAACGGGACTAGTGACAGATACGCAGTATTTT	CASSKRTGLVTDTQYF
NA	TRBV6-2/TRBV6-3	TRBJ2-3	few	TGTGCCAGCATCCCCAGGGGTAGCCTCACAGATACGCAGTATTTT	CASIPRGSLTDTQYF
TRBD2	TRBV9	TRBJ2-1	few	TGTGCCAGCAGCCCCCTCGGGGGGTACAATGAGCAGTTCTTC	CASSPLGGYNEQFF
NA	TRBV7-9	TRBJ1-4	NA	TGTGCCAGCAGCCTGGGGAACGGGGCCCGGATGGAAAAACTGTTTTTT	CASSLGNGARMEKLFF
TRBD2	TRBV6-2/TRBV6-3	TRBJ2-5	few	TGTGCCAGCACCGGGGGGTCTCGGGAGCAGTACTTC	CASTGGSREQYF
TRBD1	TRBV5-1	TRBJ1-2	NA	TGCGCCAGCAGCCTAACGAGAACCCCAGACAGGGCTCTTGGCTACACCTTC	CASSLTRTPDRALGYTF
TRBD2	TRBV7-2	TRBJ2-3	NA	TGTGCCAGCAGCTCGCCCGGACTAGCGCCAAGCACAGATACGCAGTATTTT	CASSSPGLAPSTDTQYF
NA	TRBV9	TRBJ2-7	few	TGTGCCAGCAGCGCCTCTTTATCAGGCTACGAGCAGTACTTC	CASSASLSGYEQYF
TRBD1	TRBV5-1	TRBJ2-4	NA	TGCGCCAGCAGCTCCCCCCGGGGACAGGGGGCTTCGAGGTCCAAAAACATTCAGTACTTC	CASSSPRGQGASRSKNIQYF
TRBD1	TRBV20-1	TRBJ2-3	NA	TGCAGTGCTGACAGACCGGGACAGGGTTTGGGAGATACGCAGTATTTT	CSADRPGQGLGDTQYF
NA	TRBV29-1	TRBJ2-7	NA	TGCAGCGTTCGCGGACCGGCCCTCCACGAGCAGTACTTC	CSVRGPALHEQYF
TRBD1	TRBV20-1	TRBJ1-1	few	TGCAGTGCCGGGGACAGGGGATATAAGAACACTGAAGCTTTCTTT	CSAGDRGYKNTEAFF
TRBD1	TRBV11-2	TRBJ1-2	NA	TGTGCCAGCAGCGAAGACAGGGGGCGGTTTGGCTACACCTTC	CASSEDRGRFGYTF
NA	TRBV6-4	TRBJ2-1	few	TGTGCCAGCAGTGGGCCCCGTCGGGTGAGTGAGCAGTTCTTC	CASSGPRRVSEQFF
TRBD1	TRBV6-2/TRBV6-3	TRBJ2-3	NA	TGTGCCAGCAGGGGACAGGGGAGAGGGGCAGATACGCAGTATTTT	CASRGQGRGADTQYF
NA	TRBV7-2	TRBJ1-5	many	TGTGCCAGCAGCTTAGCGCAGGGATCGGGGCAGCCCCAGCATTTT	CASSLAQGSGQPQHF
NA	TRBV7-2	TRBJ1-4	few	TGTGCCAGCAGCCCGGGGGGGGCCCTTGCAACTAATGAAAAACTGTTTTTT	CASSPGGALATNEKLFF
NA	TRBV20-1	TRBJ2-3	few	TGCAGTGCCAGTCGGGTTCGGGCAGATACGCAGTATTTT	CSASRVRADTQYF
TRBD1	TRBV7-9	TRBJ2-7	few	TGTGCCAGCAGCTCCGATTTCCCGGGACAGAGCTCCTACGAGCAGTACTTC	CASSSDFPGQSSYEQYF
NA	TRBV25-1	TRBJ2-2	NA	TGTGCCAGTAAAGGGGGTCAGAACACCGGGGAGCTGTTTTTT	CASKGGQNTGELFF
TRBD2	TRBV20-1	TRBJ2-7	NA	TGCAGTGCTAGAACTAGCGGGGGGGCTAGCTACGAGCAGTACTTC	CSARTSGGASYEQYF
NA	TRBV6-2/TRBV6-3	TRBJ2-3	NA	TGTGCCAGCAGTTATCAGGGAACAGATACGCAGTATTTT	CASSYQGTDTQYF
TRBD2	TRBV28	TRBJ2-5	NA	TGTGCCAGCAGGTCTATAGCGGGACGCATGTACTTC	CASRSIAGRMYF
TRBD1	TRBV7-2	TRBJ2-7	many	TGTGCCAGCAGCGTATTTCGCGCTCAGGGACAGCACTCCTACGAGCAGTACTTC	CASSVFRAQGQHSYEQYF
NA	TRBV4-2	TRBJ2-7	NA	TGTGCCAGCAGCCAAGTGCCTAACGGGAGCACGCCCTACGAGCAGTACTTC	CASSQVPNGSTPYEQYF
TRBD2	TRBV12-3/TRBV12-4	TRBJ2-5	NA	TGTGCCAGCAGTTATTGGGCTAGCGGGGGGGAGACCCAGTACTTC	CASSYWASGGETQYF
NA	TRBV3-1	TRBJ2-7	NA	TGTGCCAGCAGCCAGCGCACCACTTCCTACGAGCAGTACTTC	CASSQRTTSYEQYF
NA	TRBV20-1	TRBJ2-7	NA	TGCAGCCCAGATCTGGGGGGTGGACTATACGAGCAGTACTTC	CSPDLGGGLYEQYF
NA	TRBV6-2/TRBV6-3	TRBJ1-5	few	TGTGCCAGCAGTTACTCGTTGAAGGGGAATCAGCCCCAGCATTTT	CASSYSLKGNQPQHF
NA	TRBV3-1	TRBJ2-4	once	TGTGCCAGCAGCCAAGGCGAGTTTCTAGCCAAAAACATTCAGTACTTC	CASSQGEFLAKNIQYF
TRBD2	TRBV10-1	TRBJ2-1	NA	TGCGCCAGCAGCTCATACTCCGGGACTAATATCATTGAGCAGTTCTTC	CASSSYSGTNIIEQFF
NA	TRBV6-1	TRBJ1-1	few	TGTGCCAGCAGTGAAAGGGTAGGGGGGACTGAAGCTTTCTTT	CASSERVGGTEAFF
TRBD1	TRBV7-9	TRBJ2-7	NA	TGTGCCAGCAGCGGTCCGCGACAGGGGCGCAGTGAGCAGTACTTC	CASSGPRQGRSEQYF
NA	TRBV28	TRBJ1-6	NA	TGTGCCAGCACGAGGGGGAATTCACCCCTCCACTTT	CASTRGNSPLHF
NA	TRBV29-1	TRBJ1-5	NA	TGCAGCGTTGGATCAGGGAGACAGCCCCAGCATTTT	CSVGSGRQPQHF
TRBD1	TRBV5-1	TRBJ2-3	NA	TGCGCCAGCAGCTTGGACGGACAGGCGGCAGATACGCAGTATTTT	CASSLDGQAADTQYF
TRBD2	TRBV2	TRBJ2-7	NA	TGTGCCAGCAGTGTATCGTCCCCCATAGCGGGCTATTACAATGAGCAGTACTTC	CASSVSSPIAGYYNEQYF
TRBD1	TRBV12-3/TRBV12-4	TRBJ1-1	NA	TGTGCCAGCAGCAAAAGGACAGGGTGGGTCACTGAAGCTTTCTTT	CASSKRTGWVTEAFF
NA	TRBV29-1	TRBJ2-3	NA	TGCAGCGTACCCGGGGGCACCTTTAGCACAGATACGCAGTATTTT	CSVPGGTFSTDTQYF
TRBD2	TRBV27	TRBJ2-1	few	TGTGCCAGCAGTGGAGGGAGGGACAATGAGCAGTTCTTC	CASSGGRDNEQFF
NA	TRBV20-1	TRBJ2-7	few	TGCAGTGCTAGTCGGGGAACCGGCTACGAGCAGTACTTC	CSASRGTGYEQYF
NA	TRBV7-6	TRBJ2-2	few	TGTGCCAGCAGCTTAAATAGGGGTGGAACCGGGGAGCTGTTTTTT	CASSLNRGGTGELFF
NA	TRBV12-3/TRBV12-4	TRBJ2-2	NA	TGTGCCAGCAGTTATGCGCCCGGGGAGCTGTTTTTT	CASSYAPGELFF
TRBD1	TRBV28	TRBJ1-4	NA	TGTGCCAGCAGTAGTGCCGGGACAGGGAATGAGAAACTGTTTTTT	CASSSAGTGNEKLFF
NA	TRBV7-6	TRBJ2-7	NA	TGTGCCAGCAGCTTAACAGGCAGGGCGACCTACGAGCAGTACTTC	CASSLTGRATYEQYF
TRBD1	TRBV5-6	TRBJ2-7	many	TGTGCCAGCAGCCTGCAGGGGGTAGGCTCGGTTGACGAGCAGTACTTC	CASSLQGVGSVDEQYF
NA	TRBV12-3/TRBV12-4	TRBJ2-5	many	TGTGCCAGCAGTCCCGGGACATATCAAGAGACCCAGTACTTC	CASSPGTYQETQYF